The clone carrying this T cell receptor beta chain occurred a few times. The V end was cut by 0 bases, the J end by 4 bases, with 9 bases between. The CDR3 has 14 amino acids. The germline V gene encodes CDR1 MNHEY and CDR2 SVGEGT. Source study methods: Estimates of nucleated cell counts were drawn from the amplification of reference gene primers. Here immunoSEQ multiplex PCR was the method, and the copy in TCRdb shows in-frame clones only, minus some. V and J calls and clone size are as listed in that table; D and trimming were resolved from the DNA. The sample lists approximately 210,000 clones, approximately 86% occurring once. Living in 24 US areas, the participants were between about 18 and 100 years of age. Participants had their cohort set by participant-reported clinical history. These data come from a study of blood T cell repertoires in COVID-19. Across the study: Some COVID-19 samples were acute and others convalescent; all came from the United States, Italy and Spain.

Material for sequencing was PBMCs or T cells enriched from blood (not recorded which). The clonotype originates from a woman between 45 and 65 years old with acute COVID-19. The rearrangement links TRBV6-2 or TRBV6-3 to TRBJ1-1; D gene uncertain. DNA of the CDR3: TGTGCCAGCAGTTACTCGACTCGCAGCACTGAAGCTTTCTTT. Its protein is CASSYSTRSTEAFF.